This TCR beta chain was observed in a study of T cells after yellow fever vaccination (dated by TCRdb to about 2019). Regarding the research as a whole: The SMART-Seq v4 Ultra Low Input RNA kit was used to prepare libraries from fractions with low cell numbers. Blood was drawn at multiple timepoints before and after primary and secondary immunization, with bulk PBMC replicates and cell subsets isolated. Bulk TCR alpha and beta repertoires were sequenced longitudinally to track T-cell clones before and after primary and booster YFV17D yellow fever vaccination. Two healthy male donors, one aged 18 to 30 and one aged 30 to 39 years, were included in the cohort. The investigation overall reported the following: After the booster, most of the clones that had expanded following primary vaccination were detected again (about 95% of CD4 and around nine tenths of CD8), which suggests that memory was broadly maintained. A small fraction of clonotypes appeared in both the CD4 and CD8 compartments, likely as a result of convergent recombination. Only a couple of donors were included in the study, so the extent to which the findings can be generalized is limited. Computational filtering was required because FACS-sorted repertoires could contain abundant contaminating clonotypes from the bulk population. The secondary T-cell response was weaker than the primary response but faster, peaking on day 5 instead of day 15.

Read against the paper, the sample's treatment or condition label means: live attenuated yellow fever vaccine strain. At each blood-draw timepoint, two biological replicates of bulk PBMCs were obtained. A standard Ficoll-Paque protocol was used to isolate PBMCs from peripheral blood. RNA was extracted with TriZol from bulk PBMCs, CD4 and CD8 fractions, and dextramer-positive and dextramer-negative fractions. The CDR3 numbers 12 residues from cysteine through phenylalanine. Here the CDR3 DNA is all that survives: 36 bases in frame from base 1. The germline V gene provides CDR1 SQVTM and CDR2 ANQGSEA. The germline ends are 17 bases apart after V is trimmed by 5 bases and J by 12 bases. With respect to this clonotype: Its antigen remains unidentified. Per-base qualities were not stored, and no clone one base away is much larger.

TCR cDNA was made using 5'RACE template switching, a step that added a universal primer site and unique molecular identifiers. Priming for cDNA synthesis came from both the TCR alpha and TCR beta constant segments. Two PCR steps were used to amplify libraries, with sample barcodes and sequencing adapters being added in the second step. Libraries were sequenced on Illumina HiSeq 2500 (2x100 bp) or NovaSeq (2x150 bp). The paper's data handling went like this. Demultiplexing of reads and collapsing into UMI consensus sequences were performed with MIGEC, and V(D)J alignment was carried out with MiXCR. Using edgeR on replicate PBMC samples, clonotypes were called vaccine-responding if FDR was below 0.01 and the log2 fold change was above 5 up to day 15. Each bulk clonotype was labeled CD4 or CD8 based on which sequenced repertoire, CD4 or CD8, contained the clonotype at higher abundance. Starting from the raw public reads, TCRdb applied fastp trimming at Q25, assembled clones with MiXCR and retained in-frame beta chains. Every CDR3 protein is listed once, alongside the most common genes and DNA of its rows. V and J calls and clone size were set by TCRdb, not the authors. Here the sample has nearly 550,000 distinct CDR3 sequences; roughly 19% occur a single time. Over 11% of the sample is taken by the ten largest.

The source of this sequence is a man aged 25 to 40 who received the YFV17D yellow fever vaccine. Specimen: PBMCs, collected 15 days after the yellow fever booster vaccination. This receptor chain uses TRBV29-1 and TRBJ2-1; the D element might be TRBD1 or TRBD2, as each aligns at 5 bases. The CDR3 protein is CSVSRDSGGQFF. In nucleotide form, the sequence is TGCAGCGTTTCCCGCGATTCTGGGGGGCAGTTCTTC.